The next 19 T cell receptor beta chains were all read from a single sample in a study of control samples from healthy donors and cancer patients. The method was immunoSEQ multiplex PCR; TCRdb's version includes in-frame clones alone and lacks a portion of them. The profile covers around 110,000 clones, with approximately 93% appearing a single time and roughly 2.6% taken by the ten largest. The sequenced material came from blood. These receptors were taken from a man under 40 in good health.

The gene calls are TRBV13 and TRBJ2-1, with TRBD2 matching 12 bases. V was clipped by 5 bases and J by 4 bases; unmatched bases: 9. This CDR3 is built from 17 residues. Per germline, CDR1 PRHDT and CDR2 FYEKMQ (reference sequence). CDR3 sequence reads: CASSARLAGDLYNEQFF. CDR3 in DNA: TGTGCCAGCAGCGCGAGACTAGCGGGGGACCTATACAATGAGCAGTTCTTC.

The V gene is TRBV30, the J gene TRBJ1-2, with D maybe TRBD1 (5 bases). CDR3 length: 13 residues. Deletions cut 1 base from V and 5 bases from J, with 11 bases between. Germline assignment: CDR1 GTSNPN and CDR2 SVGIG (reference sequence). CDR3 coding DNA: TGTGCCTGGAGTGGACAGTCTCGATATGGCTACACCTTC. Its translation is CAWSGQSRYGYTF.

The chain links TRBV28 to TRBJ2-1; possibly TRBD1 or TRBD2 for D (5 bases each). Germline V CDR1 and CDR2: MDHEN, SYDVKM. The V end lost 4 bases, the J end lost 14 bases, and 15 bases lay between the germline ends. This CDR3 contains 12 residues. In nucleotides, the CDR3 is TGTGCCAGCAGTTCCGGGGCTCAAGAGGAGTTCTTC. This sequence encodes CASSSGAQEEFF.

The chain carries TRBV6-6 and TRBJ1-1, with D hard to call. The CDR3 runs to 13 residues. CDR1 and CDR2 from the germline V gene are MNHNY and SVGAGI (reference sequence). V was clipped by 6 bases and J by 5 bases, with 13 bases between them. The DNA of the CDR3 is TGTGCCAGCAGCTATCAGGCGGGTACTGAAGCTTTCTTT. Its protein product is CASSYQAGTEAFF.

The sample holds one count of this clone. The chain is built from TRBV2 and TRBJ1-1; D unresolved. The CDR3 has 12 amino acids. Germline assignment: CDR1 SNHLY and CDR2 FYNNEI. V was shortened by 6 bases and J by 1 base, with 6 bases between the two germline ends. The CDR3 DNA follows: TGTGCCAGCAGAGCCCGGAACACTGAAGCTTTCTTT. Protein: CASRARNTEAFF. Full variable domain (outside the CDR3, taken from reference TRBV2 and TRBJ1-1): EPEVTQTPSHQVTQMGQEVILRCVPISNHLYFYWYRQILGQKVEFLVSFYNNEISEKSEIFDDQFSVERPDGSNFTLKIRSTKLEDSAMYFCASRARNTEAFFGQGTRLTVV.

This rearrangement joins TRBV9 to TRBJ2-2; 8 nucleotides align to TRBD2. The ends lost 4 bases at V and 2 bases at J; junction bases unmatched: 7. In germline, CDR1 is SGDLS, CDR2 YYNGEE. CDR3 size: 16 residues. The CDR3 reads CASSLGLGVNTGELFF. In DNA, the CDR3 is TGTGCCAGCAGCTTGGGACTAGGGGTTAACACCGGGGAGCTGTTTTTT.

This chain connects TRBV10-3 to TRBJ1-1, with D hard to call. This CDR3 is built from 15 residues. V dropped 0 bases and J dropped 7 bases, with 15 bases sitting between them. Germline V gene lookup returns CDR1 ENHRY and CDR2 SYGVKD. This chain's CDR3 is CAISESEATRHEAFF. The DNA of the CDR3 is TGTGCCATCAGTGAGTCGGAGGCAACGAGGCATGAAGCTTTCTTT.

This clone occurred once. The DNA of the CDR3 is TGTGCCACCAGTGAAGGGGCAGTTGAAAAACTGTTTTTT. Translated, it gives CATSEGAVEKLFF. J is TRBJ1-4 and V is TRBV24-1; D is possibly TRBD1 (5 bases). This CDR3 spans 13 amino acids. V was cut by 4 bases and J by 7 bases, with 9 bases left in between. Germline V lookup: CDR1 KGHDR, CDR2 SFDVKD.

CDR3 nucleotides: TGTGCCAGCTCACCACGGGGACCATACAATGAGCAGTTCTTC. This encodes CASSPRGPYNEQFF. The rearrangement joins TRBV18 to TRBJ2-1; the D gene could be TRBD1 or TRBD2 (5 bases each). Germline loops: CDR1 KGHSH, CDR2 LQKENI. V was clipped by 1 base and J by 4 bases, with 8 bases between them. CDR3 length equals 14 residues.

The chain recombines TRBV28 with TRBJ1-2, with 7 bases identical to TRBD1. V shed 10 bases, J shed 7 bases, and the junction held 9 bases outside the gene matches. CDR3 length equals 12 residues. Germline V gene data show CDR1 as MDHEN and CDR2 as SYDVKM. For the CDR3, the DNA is TGTGCCACCACAACAGGGGCCATTGGCTACACCTTC. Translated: CATTTGAIGYTF.

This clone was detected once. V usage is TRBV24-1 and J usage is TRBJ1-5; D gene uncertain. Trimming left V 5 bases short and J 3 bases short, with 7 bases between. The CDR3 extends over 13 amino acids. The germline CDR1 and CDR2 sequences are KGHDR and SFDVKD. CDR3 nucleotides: TGTGCCACCAGTGGGCAAGTCAATCAGCCCCAGCATTTT. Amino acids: CATSGQVNQPQHF.

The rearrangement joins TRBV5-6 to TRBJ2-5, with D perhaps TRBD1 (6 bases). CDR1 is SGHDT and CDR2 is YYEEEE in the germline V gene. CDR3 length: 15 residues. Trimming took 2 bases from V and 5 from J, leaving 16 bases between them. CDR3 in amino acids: CASSLKTGPVETQYF. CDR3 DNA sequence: TGTGCCAGCAGCTTAAAAACAGGGCCAGTGGAGACCCAGTACTTC.

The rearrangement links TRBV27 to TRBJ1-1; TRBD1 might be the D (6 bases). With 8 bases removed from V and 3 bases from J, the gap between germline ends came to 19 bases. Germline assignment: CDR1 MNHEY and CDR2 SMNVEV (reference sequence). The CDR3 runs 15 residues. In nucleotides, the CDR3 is TGTGCCAGCCGCACGGGGGACATGAGGGACACTGAAGCTTTCTTT. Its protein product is CASRTGDMRDTEAFF.

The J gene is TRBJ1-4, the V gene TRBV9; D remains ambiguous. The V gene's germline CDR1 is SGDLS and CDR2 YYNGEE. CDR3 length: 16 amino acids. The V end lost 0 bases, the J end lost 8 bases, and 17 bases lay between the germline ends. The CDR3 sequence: CASSVDPWNVGEKLFF. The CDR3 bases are TGTGCCAGCAGCGTAGATCCCTGGAATGTAGGGGAAAAACTGTTTTTT.

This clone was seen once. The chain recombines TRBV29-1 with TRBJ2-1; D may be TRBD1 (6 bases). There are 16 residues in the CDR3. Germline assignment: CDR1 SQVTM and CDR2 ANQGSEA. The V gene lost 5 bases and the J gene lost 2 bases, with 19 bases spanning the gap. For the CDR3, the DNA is TGCAGCGTTAAGAATCTTTTGGGGGCCGCCTACAATGAGCAGTTCTTC. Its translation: CSVKNLLGAAYNEQFF.

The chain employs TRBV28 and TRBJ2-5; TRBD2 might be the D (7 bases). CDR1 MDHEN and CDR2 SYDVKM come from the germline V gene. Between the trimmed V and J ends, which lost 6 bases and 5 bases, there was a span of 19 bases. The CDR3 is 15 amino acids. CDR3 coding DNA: TGTGCCAGCAGCCTCATAACTGAGGGGGGGGAGACCCAGTACTTC. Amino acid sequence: CASSLITEGGETQYF.

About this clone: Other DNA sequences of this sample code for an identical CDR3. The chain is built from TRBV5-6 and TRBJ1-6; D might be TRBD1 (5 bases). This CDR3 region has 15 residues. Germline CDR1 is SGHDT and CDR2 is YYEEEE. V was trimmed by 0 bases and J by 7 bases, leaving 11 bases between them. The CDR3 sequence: CASSLGTGGNSPLHF. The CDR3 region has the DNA TGTGCCAGCAGCTTGGGGACTGGGGGAAATTCACCCCTCCACTTT.

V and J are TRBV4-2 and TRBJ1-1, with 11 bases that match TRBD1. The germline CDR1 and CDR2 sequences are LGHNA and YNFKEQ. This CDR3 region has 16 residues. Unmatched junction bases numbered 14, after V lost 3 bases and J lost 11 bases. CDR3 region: CASSHPGQGAQSRAFF. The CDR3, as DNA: TGTGCCAGCAGCCACCCTGGACAGGGGGCCCAAAGTAGGGCTTTCTTT.

This CDR3 is CASGRDYGYTF. The CDR3, as DNA: TGTGCCAGCGGTCGGGACTATGGCTACACCTTC. The J gene is TRBJ1-2, the V gene TRBV27; D not certain. This CDR3 region has 11 residues. V was trimmed by 8 bases and J by 3 bases, leaving 7 bases between them. The germline CDR1 and CDR2 sequences are MNHEY and SMNVEV (reference sequence).